This T cell receptor beta chain was retrieved from a study of spatial heterogeneity in lung cancer. Looking at the study overall: A strong correlation was found between TCR transcript counts in tumor regions and a T cell module score derived from matched bulk RNA-seq. Study-wide points: Tumors with more nonsynonymous mutations had more expanded intratumoral alpha and beta TCRs. In tumor T cells, estimated coverage reached around 7.6% for alpha chains and about 12% for beta chains.

Time point described: sample taken at primary tumor resection. In each case, whole RNA from tumor, nontumor lung or frozen PBMC was sequenced unsorted. The germline gives CDR1 MNHEY, CDR2 SMNVEV (reference sequence). The CDR3 runs 13 residues. Trimming stripped 11 bases from V and 0 bases from J, with 12 bases between. TCRdb called the 5' RACE reads again in MiXCR, with one record for every CDR3 protein. Of about 24,000 distinct CDR3 sequences in the sample, 8.8% were seen once. To note about this clonotype: What it recognizes is unknown.

This clonotype was obtained from a male donor with early-stage non-small cell lung cancer. The specimen was lung tumor tissue, collected at surgery. V and J are TRBV27 and TRBJ2-3; D is possibly TRBD1 or TRBD2 (5 bases each). CDR3 amino acids: CASRGGSTDTQYF. DNA for the CDR3: TGTGCCTCTCGGGGCGGGAGCACAGATACGCAGTATTTT.